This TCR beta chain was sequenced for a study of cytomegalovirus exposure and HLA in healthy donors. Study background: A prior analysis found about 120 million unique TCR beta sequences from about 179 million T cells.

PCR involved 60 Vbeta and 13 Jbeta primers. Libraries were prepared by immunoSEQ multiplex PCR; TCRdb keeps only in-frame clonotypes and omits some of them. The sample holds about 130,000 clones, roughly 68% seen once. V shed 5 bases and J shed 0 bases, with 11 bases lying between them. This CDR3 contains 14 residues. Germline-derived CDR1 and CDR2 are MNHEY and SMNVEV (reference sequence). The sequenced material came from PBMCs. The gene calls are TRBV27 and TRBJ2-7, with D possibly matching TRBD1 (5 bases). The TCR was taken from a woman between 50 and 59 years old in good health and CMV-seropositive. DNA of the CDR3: TGTGCCAGCAGTCCGGACACTTCCTCCTACGAGCAGTACTTC. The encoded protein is CASSPDTSSYEQYF.